The next 18 T cell receptor beta chains were all read from a single sample in a study of shared clonotypes between healthy human individuals. Measured with immunoSEQ multiplex PCR; TCRdb has only the in-frame clones, and not every one. This table holds under 1,900,000 clones, roughly 98.5% found once. What was sequenced was naive CD4+ T cells sorted from blood. Documented subset: CD45RA+ positively selected. The receptors derive from a man aged 30 to 39 in good health.

The rearrangement joins TRBV7-9 to TRBJ2-3; 7 bases are shared with TRBD1. Per germline, CDR1 SEHNR and CDR2 FQNEAQ (reference sequence). Germline trimming cut 5 bases from V and 2 bases from J; bases unmatched to any gene: 4. The CDR3 covers 14 residues. The CDR3 protein is CASSRTGDTDTQYF. For the CDR3, the DNA is TGTGCCAGCAGCAGGACAGGTGACACAGATACGCAGTATTTT.

This rearrangement joins TRBV28 to TRBJ2-5; 15 bases map to TRBD2. Trimming cost V 6 bases and J 4 bases; bases outside gene matches: 12. CDR1 is MDHEN, CDR2 SYDVKM, per germline. This CDR3 spans 18 amino acids. The CDR3 region is CASSRTGLAGGLGETQYF. CDR3 sequence (DNA): TGTGCCAGCAGCCGGACCGGACTAGCGGGAGGGCTGGGAGAGACCCAGTACTTC.

This chain joins TRBV6-1 and TRBJ2-3, with D unclear. The CDR3 has 11 amino acids. The germline V gene has CDR1 MNHNS and CDR2 SASEGT. The V gene lost 6 bases and the J gene lost 6 bases, with 7 bases spanning the gap. The CDR3 region is CASSRLDTQYF. CDR3 DNA: TGTGCCAGCAGCCGACTGGATACGCAGTATTTT.

The chain uses TRBV5-1 and TRBJ2-7; 13 bases map to TRBD2. V trimming: 0 bases; J trimming: 4 bases; junction bases outside the gene matches: 4. The CDR3 length is 16 residues. CDR1 and CDR2 from the germline V gene are SGHRS and YFSETQ. The CDR3 nucleotides are TGCGCCAGCAGCTTGGAGACTAGCGGGAGGTCTTACGAGCAGTACTTC. It translates to CASSLETSGRSYEQYF.

The rearrangement uses TRBV10-1 and TRBJ2-7; D perhaps matches TRBD1 (6 bases). The ends were cut back, 1 base at V and 3 bases at J, with 10 bases in the middle. Per the germline V gene, CDR1 is WNHNN and CDR2 is SYGVQD (reference sequence). This CDR3 is 14 amino acids long. CDR3 loop: CASSEYVGGYEQYF. The DNA for the CDR3 is TGCGCCAGCAGTGAGTACGTAGGGGGCTACGAGCAGTACTTC.

The chain uses TRBV18 and TRBJ2-1; 9 bases agree with TRBD2. CDR1 KGHSH and CDR2 LQKENI come from the germline V gene. Trimming removed 3 bases from V and 8 bases from J; junction bases left unmatched: 8. This CDR3 has 15 amino acids. CDR3 in amino acids: CASSPLAGVGDEQFF. CDR3 in DNA: TGTGCCAGCTCACCCTTAGCGGGAGTGGGGGATGAGCAGTTCTTC.

This clone was found once. One end of the junction varies from germline; a read error may be responsible. The sample carries other DNA sequences with the same CDR3. The chain employs TRBV7-9 and TRBJ2-7, with D tentatively TRBD1 (6 bases). The CDR3 length is 16 residues. CDR1 and CDR2 from the germline V gene are SEHNR and FQNEAQ (reference sequence). The CDR3 region is CASSLVRTASSYEQYF. The CDR3 DNA reads TGTGCCAGCAGCTTAGTCCGGACAGCTTCTTCCTACGAGCAGTACTTT.

The CDR3 DNA reads as TGTGCCAGCAGCTTAGGCAGAAGTCGCGCCTACGAGCAGTACTTC. Protein: CASSLGRSRAYEQYF. The V call is TRBV11-2, the J call TRBJ2-7, with no clear D. The CDR3 has 15 amino acids. Germline V gene lookup returns CDR1 SGHAT and CDR2 FQNNGV. With 1 base removed from V and 2 bases from J, the gap between germline ends came to 12 bases.

The chain employs TRBV7-9 and TRBJ1-1, with TRBD1 matching 11 bases. Germline loops: CDR1 SEHNR, CDR2 FQNEAQ (reference sequence). The CDR3 contains 15 residues. V dropped 4 bases and J dropped 2; count of bases not matched to a gene: 3. Here the CDR3 reads CASSSGQGANTEAFF. The CDR3 nucleotides read TGTGCCAGCAGCTCCGGACAGGGGGCAAACACTGAAGCTTTCTTT.

The CDR3 spells CASSLGPRTTTGELFF. In DNA form, the CDR3 reads TGTGCCAGCAGCTTAGGGCCTAGGACTACCACCGGGGAGCTGTTTTTT. The rearrangement joins TRBV7-6 to TRBJ2-2; D may be TRBD2 (6 bases). This CDR3 is built from 16 residues. The germline V gene encodes CDR1 SGHVS and CDR2 FNYEAQ. The V and J ends lost 1 base and 4 bases respectively, with 13 bases between them.

The J gene is TRBJ2-3, the V gene TRBV10-3; 9 positions agree with TRBD2. Looked up from germline, CDR1 is ENHRY and CDR2 is SYGVKD. The CDR3 loop spans 14 amino acids. V lost 0 bases to trimming and J lost 8 bases; unmatched junction nucleotides: 3. In DNA, the CDR3 is TGTGCCATCAGTGAGTCGGGTAGCGGGAGTACGCAGTATTTT. It specifies CAISESGSGSTQYF.

This chain joins TRBV4-3 and TRBJ2-1; 7 bases match TRBD1. CDR3 length: 17 residues. The ends lost 3 bases at V and 3 bases at J; junction bases unmatched: 11. Germline CDR1 LGHNA, CDR2 YSLEER. The CDR3 spells CASSHQLQGKDYNEQFF. DNA of the CDR3: TGCGCCAGCAGCCATCAACTACAGGGGAAGGACTACAATGAGCAGTTCTTC.

CDR3 in DNA: TGTGCCAGTAGTATGCTACCCACCTACGAGCAGTACTTC. Translating it yields CASSMLPTYEQYF. The V gene is TRBV19, the J gene TRBJ2-7, with D unclear. CDR1 is LNHDA and CDR2 is SQIVND in the germline V gene (reference sequence). V lost 3 bases to trimming and J lost 2 bases, with 8 bases between them. The CDR3 length is 13 residues.

V and J are TRBV4-1 and TRBJ2-5, with D tentatively TRBD1 (6 bases). Germline CDR1 reads MGHRA; CDR2 reads YSYEKL. The CDR3 is 15 amino acids. V was pared by 2 bases and J by 5 bases, with 15 bases between. The CDR3 protein is CASSQRGGGPETQYF. The CDR3 DNA sequence: TGCGCCAGCAGCCAAAGAGGGGGTGGGCCGGAGACCCAGTACTTC.

The V and J genes are TRBV7-2 and TRBJ1-3; no firm D call. The CDR3 consists of 14 residues. The germline V gene has CDR1 SGHTA and CDR2 FQGNSA. The germline V and J ends were trimmed by 2 bases and 2 bases, with 7 bases remaining between them. The CDR3 nucleotides read TGTGCCAGCAGCTTATTACGGACTGGAAACACCATATATTTT. Residues: CASSLLRTGNTIYF.

This rearrangement joins TRBV11-1 to TRBJ2-1; no clear D. The germline V gene has CDR1 SGHAT and CDR2 FQDESV (reference sequence). CDR3 length: 14 residues. V lost 2 bases, J lost 0 bases, and 5 bases lay in between. The CDR3 DNA reads TGTGCCAGCAGCTTAAAGGGCTCCTACAATGAGCAGTTCTTC. Amino acids: CASSLKGSYNEQFF. Full variable domain (missing parts from reference TRBV11-1 and TRBJ2-1): EAEVAQSPRYKITEKSQAVAFWCDPISGHATLYWYRQILGQGPELLVQFQDESVVDDSQLPKDRFSAERLKGVDSTLKIQPAELGDSAMYLCASSLKGSYNEQFFGPGTRLTVL.

The V and J genes are TRBV29-1 and TRBJ2-2, with TRBD1 identical over 12 bases. This CDR3 is 16 amino acids long. The V segment lost 7 bases and the J segment 4 bases; nucleotides outside the gene matches: 10. Germline-derived CDR1 and CDR2 are SQVTM and ANQGSEA. The CDR3: CSAARGQGAITGELFF. The CDR3 nucleotides read TGCAGCGCGGCAAGGGGACAGGGGGCAATCACCGGGGAGCTGTTTTTT.

On this clone itself: Other nucleotide sequences from this sample produce the same CDR3. The rearrangement joins TRBV5-4 to TRBJ1-5; 7 bases fit TRBD1. In germline, CDR1 is SGHNT, CDR2 YYREEE (reference sequence). CDR3 size: 14 residues. V lost 1 base to trimming and J lost 2 bases; unmatched junction nucleotides: 0. The CDR3 spells CASSLTGGNQPQHF. The CDR3 DNA is TGTGCCAGCAGCTTGACAGGGGGCAATCAGCCCCAGCATTTT.